Sequencing of this TCR beta chain was carried out in a study of control samples from healthy donors and cancer patients. Generated by immunoSEQ multiplex PCR, the TCRdb table keeps only in-frame clones and is missing some. Here the sample spans about 110,000 clones, 90% being singletons. The sequence was collected from a human donor in good health. The donor label of this sample is uncertain. The source material was blood.

CDR3 region: CATSRDPGNTIYF. CDR3 DNA: TGTGCCACCAGCAGAGACCCTGGAAACACCATATATTTT. J is TRBJ1-3 and V is TRBV15; D gene ambiguous. V dropped 0 bases and J dropped 2 bases, with 2 bases sitting between them. The CDR3 loop spans 13 amino acids. The V gene's germline CDR1 is LNHNV and CDR2 YYDKDF (reference sequence).